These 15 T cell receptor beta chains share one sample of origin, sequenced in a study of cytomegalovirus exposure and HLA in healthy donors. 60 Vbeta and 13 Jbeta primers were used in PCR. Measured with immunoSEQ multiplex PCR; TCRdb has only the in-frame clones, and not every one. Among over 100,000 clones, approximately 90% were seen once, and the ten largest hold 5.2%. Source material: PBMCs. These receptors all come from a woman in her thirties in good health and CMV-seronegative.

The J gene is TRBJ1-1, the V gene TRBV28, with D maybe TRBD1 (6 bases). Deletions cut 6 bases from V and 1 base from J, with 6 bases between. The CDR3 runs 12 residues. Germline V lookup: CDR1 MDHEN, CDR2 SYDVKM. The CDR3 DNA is TGTGCCAGCAGGACAGGGAACACTGAAGCTTTCTTT. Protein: CASRTGNTEAFF.

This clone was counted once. CDR3 sequence: CASKNFGTAGEQFF. CDR3 coding DNA: TGTGCCAGTAAGAACTTCGGGACGGCGGGGGAGCAGTTCTTC. The chain couples TRBV19 to TRBJ2-1, with a weak D call TRBD2 (6 bases). Trimming left V 7 bases short and J 10 bases short, with 20 bases between. This CDR3 has 14 residues. The V gene's germline CDR1 is LNHDA and CDR2 SQIVND (reference sequence).

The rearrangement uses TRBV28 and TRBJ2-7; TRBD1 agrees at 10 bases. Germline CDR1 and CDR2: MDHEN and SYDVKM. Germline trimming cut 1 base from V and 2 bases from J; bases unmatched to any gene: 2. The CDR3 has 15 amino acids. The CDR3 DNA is TGTGCCAGCAGTTTATCAGGACAGGGGGCCTACGAGCAGTACTTC. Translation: CASSLSGQGAYEQYF.

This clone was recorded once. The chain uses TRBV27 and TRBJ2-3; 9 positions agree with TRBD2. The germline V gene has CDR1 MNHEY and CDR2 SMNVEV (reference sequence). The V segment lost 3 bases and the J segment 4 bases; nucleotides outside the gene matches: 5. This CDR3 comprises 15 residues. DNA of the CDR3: TGTGCCAGCAGTTTGGAGCGGGAGGTTGCAGATACGCAGTATTTT. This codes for CASSLEREVADTQYF.

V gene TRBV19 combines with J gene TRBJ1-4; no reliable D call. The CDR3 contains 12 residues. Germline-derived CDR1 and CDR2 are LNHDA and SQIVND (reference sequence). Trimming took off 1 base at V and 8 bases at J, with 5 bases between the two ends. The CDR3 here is CASSIGAEKLFF. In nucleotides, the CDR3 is TGTGCCAGTAGTATAGGGGCGGAAAAACTGTTTTTT.

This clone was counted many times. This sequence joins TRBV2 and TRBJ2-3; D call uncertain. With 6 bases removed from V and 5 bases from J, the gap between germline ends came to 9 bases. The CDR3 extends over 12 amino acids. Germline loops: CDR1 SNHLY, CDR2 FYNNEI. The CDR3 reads CASRETKDTQYF. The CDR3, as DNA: TGTGCCAGCAGAGAGACAAAAGATACGCAGTATTTT.

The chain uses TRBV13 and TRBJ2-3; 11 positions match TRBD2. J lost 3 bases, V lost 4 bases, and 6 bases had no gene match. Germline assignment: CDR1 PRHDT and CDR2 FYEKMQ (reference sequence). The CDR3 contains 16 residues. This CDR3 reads CASSSLAGGRTDTQYF. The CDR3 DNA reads TGTGCCAGCAGCTCCTTAGCGGGGGGGAGAACAGATACGCAGTATTTT.

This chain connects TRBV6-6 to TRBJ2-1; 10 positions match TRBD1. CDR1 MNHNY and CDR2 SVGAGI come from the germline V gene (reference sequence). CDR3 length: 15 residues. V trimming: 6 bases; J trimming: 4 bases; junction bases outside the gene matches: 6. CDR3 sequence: CASSPGQGVYNEQFF. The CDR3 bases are TGTGCCAGCAGCCCAGGACAGGGGGTGTACAATGAGCAGTTCTTC.

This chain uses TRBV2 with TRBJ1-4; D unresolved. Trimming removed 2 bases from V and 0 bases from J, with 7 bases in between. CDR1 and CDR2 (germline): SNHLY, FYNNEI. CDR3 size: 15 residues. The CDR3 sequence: CASSESGSTNEKLFF. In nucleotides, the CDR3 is TGTGCCAGCAGTGAAAGCGGGTCAACTAATGAAAAACTGTTTTTT. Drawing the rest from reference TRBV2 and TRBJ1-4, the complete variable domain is EPEVTQTPSHQVTQMGQEVILRCVPISNHLYFYWYRQILGQKVEFLVSFYNNEISEKSEIFDDQFSVERPDGSNFTLKIRSTKLEDSAMYFCASSESGSTNEKLFFGSGTQLSVL.

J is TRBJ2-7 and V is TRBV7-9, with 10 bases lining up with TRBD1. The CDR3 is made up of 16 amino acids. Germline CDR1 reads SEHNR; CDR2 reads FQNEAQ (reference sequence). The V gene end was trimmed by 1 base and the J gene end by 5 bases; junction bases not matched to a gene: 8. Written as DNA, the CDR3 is TGTGCCAGCAGCTTAGGACAGGGGGCTCATCACAACGAGCAGTACTTC. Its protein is CASSLGQGAHHNEQYF.

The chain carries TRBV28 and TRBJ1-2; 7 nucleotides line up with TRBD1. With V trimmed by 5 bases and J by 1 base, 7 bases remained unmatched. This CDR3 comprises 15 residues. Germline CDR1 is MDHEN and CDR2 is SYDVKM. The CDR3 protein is CASSPPTGHNYGYTF. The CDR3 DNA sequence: TGTGCCAGCAGTCCTCCGACAGGGCATAACTATGGCTACACCTTC.

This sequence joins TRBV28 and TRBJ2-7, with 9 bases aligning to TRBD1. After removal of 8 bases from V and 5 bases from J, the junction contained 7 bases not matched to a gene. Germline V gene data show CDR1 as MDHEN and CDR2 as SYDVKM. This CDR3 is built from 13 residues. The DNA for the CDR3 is TGTGCCAGCCTGGAACAGGGGGCGCACGAGCAGTACTTC. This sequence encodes CASLEQGAHEQYF.

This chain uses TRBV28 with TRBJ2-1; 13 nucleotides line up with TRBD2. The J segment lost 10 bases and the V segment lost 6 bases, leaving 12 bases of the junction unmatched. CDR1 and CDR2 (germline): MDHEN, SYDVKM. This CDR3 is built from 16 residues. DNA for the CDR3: TGTGCCAGCAGGCCTCCGGGACTAGCGGGGAAAAACGAGCAGTTCTTC. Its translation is CASRPPGLAGKNEQFF.

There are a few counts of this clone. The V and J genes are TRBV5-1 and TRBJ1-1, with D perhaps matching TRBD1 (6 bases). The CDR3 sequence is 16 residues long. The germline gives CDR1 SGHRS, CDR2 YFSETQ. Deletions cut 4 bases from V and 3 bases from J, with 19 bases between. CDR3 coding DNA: TGCGCCAGCAGCCCAACAGGACAGAGGGTGTACACTGAAGCTTTCTTT. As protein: CASSPTGQRVYTEAFF.

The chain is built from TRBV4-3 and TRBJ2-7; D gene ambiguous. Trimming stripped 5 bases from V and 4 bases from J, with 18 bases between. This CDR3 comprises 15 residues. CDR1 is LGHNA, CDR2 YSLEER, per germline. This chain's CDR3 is CASSLAVPSPYEQYF. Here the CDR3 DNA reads TGCGCCAGCAGCTTGGCAGTCCCATCCCCTTACGAGCAGTACTTC.